This TCR beta chain was obtained from a study of T cell responses to AZD1222 COVID-19 vaccine. Using immunoSEQ multiplex PCR, the repertoire was profiled, and TCRdb retains in-frame clones only, with some absent. The sample yields 90,000 to 120,000 clones, 87% seen once. Germline V gene lookup returns CDR1 SGHRS and CDR2 YFSETQ. The V gene lost 4 bases and the J gene lost 1 base, with 5 bases spanning the gap. This CDR3 comprises 12 residues. The chain employs TRBV5-1 and TRBJ1-1, with a possible D match to TRBD1 (5 bases). The TCR sequence derives from an adult in good health. The starting material was peripheral blood, obtained on day 0 of AZD1222 vaccination. The CDR3 region has the DNA TGCGCCAGCAGCCAGGGGAACACTGAAGCTTTCTTT. Translated, it gives CASSQGNTEAFF.